This record covers a single TCR beta chain. Its target is unknown. The sample is drawn from a study of brain T cells in children with intractable seizures. General study findings and limits: Pre- and post-surgery blood differed in depth, so pre-surgery absences may be undersampling.

The CDR3 runs to 15 residues. The V gene's germline CDR1 is SGHTA and CDR2 FQGNSA. The V and J ends lost 5 bases and 3 bases, in that order; junction bases with no gene match: 7. Surgery cases with the highest brain T cell transcript signatures were chosen for sequencing. TCRdb's table, derived via immunoSEQ multiplex PCR, lists solely in-frame clones and lacks some. The sample records 95,000 to 120,000 clones, roughly 92% being singletons. The chain is built from TRBV7-2 and TRBJ2-5, with 9 positions matching TRBD1. The source of this sequence is a boy in the first two years of life with hemimegalencephaly and intractable seizures. Sequenced material: peripheral blood, taken at surgery. CDR3 protein: CASSTEQGAEETQYF. DNA for the CDR3: TGTGCCAGCAGCACGGAACAGGGGGCCGAAGAGACCCAGTACTTC.